Listed below are T cell receptor beta chains from one sample, sequenced in a study of human T cells and chemical hapten exposure. TCRdb independently ran MiXCR on the RACE reads; one entry per CDR3 protein. This table holds approximately 97,000 distinct CDR3 sequences, about 28% found once. Source: whole blood, taken in connection with sensitization to the hapten diphenylcyclopropenone (DPC). The origin of the receptors is a man aged 40-49 years with alopecia areata. Some clones in this sample may be carry-over from other donors' samples. Both conserved end residues are part of each CDR3. A D gene is named only where the DNA matches it firmly. Size is stated for part of the rows, as once, few or many counts, or as a class when the clone is expanded.

V: TRBV6-5
J: TRBJ1-5
size: few
length: 13
D: NA
CDR3: CASSSLGVEPQHF
DNA: TGTGCCAGCAGTTCCCTAGGGGTGGAGCCCCAGCATTTT

V: TRBV12-3/TRBV12-4
J: TRBJ2-1
size: NA
length: 16
D: TRBD2
CDR3: CASSFHGTSRYNEQFF
DNA: TGTGCCAGCAGTTTTCATGGGACTAGCAGATACAATGAGCAGTTCTTC

V: TRBV20-1
J: TRBJ2-1
size: few
length: 16
D: TRBD2
CDR3: CSARGGRAGGYNEQFF
DNA: TGCAGTGCTAGAGGCGGGAGGGCCGGAGGCTACAATGAGCAGTTCTTC

V: TRBV6-1
J: TRBJ2-6
size: NA
length: 16
D: NA
CDR3: CASSEMAPSGANVLTF
DNA: TGTGCCAGCAGTGAAATGGCACCCTCTGGGGCCAACGTCCTGACTTTC

V: TRBV14
J: TRBJ2-7
size: NA
length: 13
D: NA
CDR3: CASSQVGRYEQYF
DNA: TGTGCCAGCAGCCAAGTCGGGCGGTACGAGCAGTACTTC

V: TRBV7-8
J: TRBJ2-1
size: NA
length: 18
D: TRBD2
CDR3: CASSLLKGLADPSNEQFF
DNA: TGTGCCAGCAGCTTATTAAAGGGACTAGCGGACCCGAGCAATGAGCAGTTCTTC

V: TRBV18
J: TRBJ1-6
size: NA
length: 15
D: NA
CDR3: CASSPGGPAGSPLHF
DNA: TGTGCCAGCTCACCAGGGGGACCGGCGGGTTCACCCCTCCACTTT

V: TRBV10-2
J: TRBJ1-1
size: few
length: 12
D: NA
CDR3: CASSVKGTEAFF
DNA: TGCGCCAGCAGTGTGAAGGGTACTGAAGCTTTCTTT

V: TRBV9
J: TRBJ2-3
size: NA
length: 13
D: NA
CDR3: CASSVDSTDTQYF
DNA: TGTGCCAGCAGCGTAGATTCCACAGATACGCAGTATTTT

V: TRBV15
J: TRBJ2-7
size: few
length: 14
D: NA
CDR3: CATTRTLGAHEQYF
DNA: TGTGCCACCACCCGGACCTTAGGGGCACACGAGCAGTACTTC

V: TRBV5-1
J: TRBJ2-3
size: NA
length: 14
D: NA
CDR3: CASSLAGFTDTQYF
DNA: TGCGCCAGCAGCCTGGCAGGGTTCACAGATACGCAGTATTTT

V: TRBV20-1
J: TRBJ2-3
size: few
length: 19
D: NA
CDR3: CSAIPQVHREGASTDTQYF
DNA: TGCAGTGCTATTCCCCAGGTCCACAGGGAGGGGGCCAGCACAGATACGCAGTATTTT

V: TRBV20-1
J: TRBJ2-5
size: few
length: 15
D: NA
CDR3: CSAISGPRTPETQYF
DNA: TGCAGTGCTATATCCGGGCCGAGAACACCGGAGACCCAGTACTTC

V: TRBV6-5
J: TRBJ1-1
size: NA
length: 12
D: NA
CDR3: CASSTRSTEAFF
DNA: TGTGCCAGCAGCACCCGGTCCACTGAAGCTTTCTTT

V: TRBV20-1
J: TRBJ1-1
size: NA
length: 11
D: NA
CDR3: CSARQNTEAFF
DNA: TGCAGTGCTAGACAGAACACTGAAGCTTTCTTT

V: TRBV6-1
J: TRBJ2-1
size: medium-sized
length: 13
D: NA
CDR3: CASSEWSYNEQFF
DNA: TGTGCCAGCAGTGAATGGAGTTACAATGAGCAGTTCTTC

V: TRBV6-5
J: TRBJ2-7
size: NA
length: 16
D: TRBD1
CDR3: CASSTLSMGQTYEQYF
DNA: TGTGCCAGCAGCACACTTTCCATGGGACAGACGTACGAGCAGTACTTC

V: TRBV18
J: TRBJ2-5
size: NA
length: 17
D: TRBD1
CDR3: CASSVERDRWYQETQYF
DNA: TGTGCCAGCTCAGTTGAACGGGACAGATGGTACCAAGAGACCCAGTACTTC

V: TRBV12-3/TRBV12-4
J: TRBJ2-1
size: NA
length: 16
D: TRBD1
CDR3: CASSFGRGTACNEQFF
DNA: TGTGCCAGCAGTTTCGGGCGAGGGACAGCTTGTAATGAGCAGTTCTTC

V: TRBV2
J: TRBJ2-1
size: NA
length: 14
D: TRBD2
CDR3: CASTGTSLGNEQFF
DNA: TGTGCCAGCACCGGGACTAGCCTGGGCAATGAGCAGTTCTTC

V: TRBV7-9
J: TRBJ2-4
size: NA
length: 14
D: NA
CDR3: CASSLEGAKNIQYF
DNA: TGTGCCAGCAGCTTAGAAGGGGCCAAAAACATTCAGTACTTC

V: TRBV20-1
J: TRBJ1-4
size: NA
length: 15
D: TRBD1
CDR3: CSASFPTGASEKLFF
DNA: TGCAGTGCTTCCTTCCCTACAGGGGCCTCTGAAAAACTGTTTTTT

V: TRBV25-1
J: TRBJ1-3
size: few
length: 16
D: NA
CDR3: CASSEGGKGSGNTIYF
DNA: TGTGCCAGCAGTGAAGGGGGAAAAGGCTCTGGAAACACCATATATTTT

V: TRBV7-2
J: TRBJ2-3
size: few
length: 20
D: TRBD1
CDR3: CASSLMDSGQGSPRRDTQYF
DNA: TGTGCCAGCAGCTTAATGGACTCGGGACAGGGGTCCCCCCGGAGAGATACGCAGTATTTT

V: TRBV10-1
J: TRBJ2-7
size: few
length: 10
D: NA
CDR3: CASQEYEQYF
DNA: TGCGCCAGCCAAGAATACGAGCAGTACTTC

V: TRBV20-1
J: TRBJ2-5
size: few
length: 14
D: TRBD2
CDR3: CSARSLAGMKTQYF
DNA: TGCAGTGCTAGATCCCTAGCGGGAATGAAGACCCAGTACTTC

V: TRBV12-3/TRBV12-4
J: TRBJ2-1
size: NA
length: 16
D: TRBD2
CDR3: CASSPLAGVADNEQFF
DNA: TGTGCCAGCAGTCCCCTAGCGGGAGTAGCCGACAATGAGCAGTTCTTC

V: TRBV7-9
J: TRBJ2-5
size: NA
length: 15
D: TRBD2
CDR3: CASSPSAGGRETQYF
DNA: TGTGCCAGCAGCCCCTCGGCGGGAGGAAGGGAGACCCAGTACTTC

V: TRBV20-1
J: TRBJ2-3
size: few
length: 14
D: NA
CDR3: CSARVPSAVDTQYF
DNA: TGCAGTGCTAGAGTTCCCTCAGCGGTCGATACGCAGTATTTT

V: TRBV14
J: TRBJ2-6
size: few
length: 18
D: NA
CDR3: CASSQDLVVRSGANVLTF
DNA: TGTGCCAGCAGCCAAGATTTGGTCGTAAGATCTGGGGCCAACGTCCTGACTTTC